A selection of T cell receptor beta chains follows, all from one sample in a study of technical replicates of blood from several donors. This table comes from immunoSEQ multiplex PCR, and its TCRdb copy is limited to in-frame clones, with some not included. The table includes some 80,000 clones, roughly nine tenths detected once. The sequenced sample consisted of T cells isolated from PBMCs. The source is a human donor in good health. CDR3s include the opening cysteine and the closing phenylalanine or tryptophan. The order of the fields is V gene, D gene, J gene, clone size, CDR3 protein, CDR3 DNA. A D gene is named only where the DNA matches it firmly. The listing skips clone size in some rows; elsewhere it reads once, few, many or a size class.

V: TRBV2
D: TRBD1
J: TRBJ2-1
size: -
CDR3: CASTGQGYNEQFF
DNA: TGTGCCAGCACGGGACAGGGATACAATGAGCAGTTCTTC

V: TRBV7-6
D: TRBD2
J: TRBJ2-3
size: -
CDR3: CASSLVGTSGTDTQYF
DNA: TGTGCCAGCAGCTTAGTTGGGACTAGCGGCACAGATACGCAGTATTTT

V: TRBV7-9
D: -
J: TRBJ1-4
size: -
CDR3: CASSLVVDEKLFF
DNA: TGTGCCAGCAGCTTAGTAGTCGATGAAAAACTGTTTTTT

V: TRBV2
D: TRBD1
J: TRBJ2-5
size: -
CDR3: CASGTGRETQYF
DNA: TGTGCCAGCGGGACAGGGCGAGAGACCCAGTACTTC

V: TRBV5-1
D: TRBD1
J: TRBJ2-7
size: -
CDR3: CASSYSLTGGYEQYF
DNA: TGCGCCAGCAGCTATAGCTTGACAGGGGGCTACGAGCAGTACTTC

V: TRBV4-1
D: TRBD1
J: TRBJ1-1
size: -
CDR3: CASSPTDRAQMNTEAFF
DNA: TGCGCCAGCAGCCCAACCGACAGGGCTCAGATGAACACTGAAGCTTTCTTT

V: TRBV28
D: -
J: TRBJ1-5
size: -
CDR3: CASSYASGMPQHF
DNA: TGTGCTAGCAGTTATGCAAGCGGAATGCCCCAGCATTTT

V: TRBV4-2
D: -
J: TRBJ1-4
size: -
CDR3: CASSQASATNEKLFF
DNA: TGTGCCAGCAGCCAAGCCTCAGCAACTAATGAAAAACTGTTTTTT

V: TRBV6-5
D: -
J: TRBJ2-2
size: -
CDR3: CASSPSHTNTGELFF
DNA: TGTGCCAGCAGCCCCTCCCACACGAACACCGGGGAGCTGTTTTTT

V: TRBV4-1
D: -
J: TRBJ2-1
size: -
CDR3: CASSQRLIRETSYNEQFF
DNA: TGCGCCAGCAGCCAGCGACTTATCCGGGAGACCTCCTACAATGAGCAGTTCTTC

V: TRBV29-1
D: -
J: TRBJ1-1
size: once
CDR3: CSAEPGLRSVEAFF
DNA: TGCAGCGCCGAACCAGGGTTAAGGTCGGTTGAAGCTTTCTTT

V: TRBV9
D: -
J: TRBJ2-7
size: -
CDR3: CASSVGAGDEQYF
DNA: TGTGCCAGCAGCGTAGGGGCAGGCGACGAGCAGTACTTC

V: TRBV19
D: -
J: TRBJ1-4
size: -
CDR3: CASSATQATNEKLFF
DNA: TGTGCCAGTAGCGCCACACAGGCAACTAATGAAAAACTGTTTTTT

V: TRBV2
D: -
J: TRBJ2-5
size: -
CDR3: CASSEGGREQETQYF
DNA: TGTGCCAGCAGTGAGGGGGGACGGGAGCAAGAGACCCAGTACTTC

V: TRBV5-1
D: -
J: TRBJ2-7
size: -
CDR3: CASSVTGLPLYEQYF
DNA: TGCGCCAGCAGCGTAACGGGACTTCCCCTCTACGAGCAGTACTTC

V: TRBV9
D: -
J: TRBJ2-3
size: -
CDR3: CASSQYSHTDTQYF
DNA: TGTGCCAGCAGCCAATACTCGCACACAGATACGCAGTATTTT

V: TRBV5-4
D: -
J: TRBJ2-2
size: -
CDR3: CASSPPRSANTGELFF
DNA: TGTGCCAGCAGTCCCCCCCGGTCCGCGAACACCGGGGAGCTGTTTTTT

V: TRBV4-2
D: TRBD1
J: TRBJ2-7
size: -
CDR3: CASSQDWDRTYEQYF
DNA: TGTGCCAGCAGCCAAGATTGGGACAGGACCTACGAGCAGTACTTC

V: TRBV4-1
D: -
J: TRBJ2-3
size: once
CDR3: CASSQVIGYGADTQYF
DNA: TGCGCCAGCAGCCAGGTAATCGGTTATGGAGCAGATACGCAGTATTTT

V: TRBV5-1
D: -
J: TRBJ2-1
size: -
CDR3: CASSPDIYNEQFF
DNA: TGCGCCAGCAGCCCGGACATCTACAATGAGCAGTTCTTC

V: TRBV4-1
D: -
J: TRBJ1-2
size: -
CDR3: CASSQVSRGSPSGYTF
DNA: TGCGCCAGCAGCCAAGTTTCCAGGGGAAGCCCCAGCGGCTACACCTTC

V: TRBV5-8
D: TRBD1
J: TRBJ1-3
size: once
CDR3: CASSDIRRIQGPALRVTIYF
DNA: TGTGCCAGCAGCGATATACGAAGGATACAGGGGCCCGCTCTGAGGGTCACCATATATTTT

V: TRBV5-4
D: TRBD2
J: TRBJ2-3
size: -
CDR3: CASSFPSGSTDTQYF
DNA: TGTGCCAGCAGCTTCCCTAGCGGAAGCACAGATACGCAGTATTTT

V: TRBV7-9
D: -
J: TRBJ2-1
size: -
CDR3: CADSRIHNEQFF
DNA: TGTGCCGACTCAAGGATTCACAATGAGCAGTTCTTC